This T cell receptor beta chain appears in the sequencing data of a study of response to subunit inactivated influenza vaccine. The study, taken as a whole, reports: That few new T cells are recruited by each seasonal influenza vaccination was the authors' suggestion.

As regards this clonotype: Its antigen is as yet unknown.

Germline V gene sequence: CDR1 SGHRS, CDR2 YFSETQ. The CDR3 is made up of 15 amino acids. Trimming stripped 0 bases from V and 5 bases from J, with 14 bases between. TCRdb re-called the RT-PCR reads with MiXCR, one entry per CDR3 protein. The sample records about 780,000 distinct CDR3 sequences, under 20% being singletons. V and J are TRBV5-1 and TRBJ1-2; possible D gene TRBD1, 5 bases. The sequencing here drew on PBMCs from blood, taken 5 days after vaccination. The sequence came from a man in his fifties or sixties who received an inactivated influenza vaccine. The DNA for the CDR3 is TGCGCCAGCAGCTTGGCCACGGGGCTGGGGTATGGCTACACCTTC. This gives the protein CASSLATGLGYGYTF.